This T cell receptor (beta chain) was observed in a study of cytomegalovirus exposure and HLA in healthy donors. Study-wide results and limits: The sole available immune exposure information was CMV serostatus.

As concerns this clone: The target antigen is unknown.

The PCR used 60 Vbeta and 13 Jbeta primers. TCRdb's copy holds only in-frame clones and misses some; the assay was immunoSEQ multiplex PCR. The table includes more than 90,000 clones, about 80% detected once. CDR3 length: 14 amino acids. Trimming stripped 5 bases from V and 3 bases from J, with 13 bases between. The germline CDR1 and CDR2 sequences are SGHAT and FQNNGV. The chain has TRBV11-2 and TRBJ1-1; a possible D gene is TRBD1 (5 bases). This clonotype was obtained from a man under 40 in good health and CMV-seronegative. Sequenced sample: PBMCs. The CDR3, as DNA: TGTGCCAGCAGCCGTACCAACAGGTACACTGAAGCTTTCTTT. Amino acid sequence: CASSRTNRYTEAFF.